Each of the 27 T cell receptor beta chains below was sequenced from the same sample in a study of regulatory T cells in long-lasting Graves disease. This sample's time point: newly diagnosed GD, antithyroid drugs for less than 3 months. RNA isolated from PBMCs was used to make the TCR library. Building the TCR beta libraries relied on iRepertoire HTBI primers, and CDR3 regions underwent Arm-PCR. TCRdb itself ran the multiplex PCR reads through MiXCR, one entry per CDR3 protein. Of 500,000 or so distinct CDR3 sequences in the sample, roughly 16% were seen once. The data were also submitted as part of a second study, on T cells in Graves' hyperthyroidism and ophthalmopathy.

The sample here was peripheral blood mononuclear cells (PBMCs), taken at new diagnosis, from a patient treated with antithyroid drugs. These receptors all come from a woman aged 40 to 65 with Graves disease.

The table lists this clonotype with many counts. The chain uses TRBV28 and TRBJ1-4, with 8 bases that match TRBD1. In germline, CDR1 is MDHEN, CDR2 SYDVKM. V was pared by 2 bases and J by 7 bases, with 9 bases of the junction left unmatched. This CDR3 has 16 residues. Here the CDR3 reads CASSLASGDRGEKLFF. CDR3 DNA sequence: TGTGCCAGCAGTTTAGCCTCCGGCGACAGGGGTGAAAAACTGTTTTTT.

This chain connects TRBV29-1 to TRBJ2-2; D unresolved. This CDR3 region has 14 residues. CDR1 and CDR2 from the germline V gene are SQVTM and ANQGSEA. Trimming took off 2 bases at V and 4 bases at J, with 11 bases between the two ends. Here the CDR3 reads CSVEQALGTGELFF. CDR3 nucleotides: TGCAGCGTTGAACAGGCCCTCGGCACCGGGGAGCTGTTTTTT.

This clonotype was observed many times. The CDR3 DNA sequence: TGTGCCACCAGCAGAGGCGGATACACTGAAGCTTTCTTT. Its protein product is CATSRGGYTEAFF. This sequence joins TRBV15 and TRBJ1-1; D gene unclear. V was pared by 1 base and J by 3 bases, with 6 bases between. Germline loops: CDR1 LNHNV, CDR2 YYDKDF (reference sequence). The CDR3 runs to 13 residues.

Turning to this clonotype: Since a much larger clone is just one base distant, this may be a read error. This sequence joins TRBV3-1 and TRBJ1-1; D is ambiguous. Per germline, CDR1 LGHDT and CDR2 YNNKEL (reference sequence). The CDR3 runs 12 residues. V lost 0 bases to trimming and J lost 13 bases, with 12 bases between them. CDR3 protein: CASSQDWRKGFF. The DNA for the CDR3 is TGTGCCAGCAGCCAAGACTGGCGAAAGGGTTTCTTT.

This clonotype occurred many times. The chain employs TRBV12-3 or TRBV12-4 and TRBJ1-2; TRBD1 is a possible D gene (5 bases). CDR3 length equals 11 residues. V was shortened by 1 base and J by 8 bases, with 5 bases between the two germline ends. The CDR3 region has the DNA TGTGCCAGCAGTTTAGGGGACGGCTACACCTTC. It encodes CASSLGDGYTF.

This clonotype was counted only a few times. The CDR3 bases are TGTGCCAGCAGCGTAGGGGTAGTTAACTATGGCTACACCTTC. Translation gives CASSVGVVNYGYTF. V gene TRBV9 combines with J gene TRBJ1-2; D call uncertain. V shed 0 bases and J shed 1 base, with 7 bases lying between them. The CDR3 is 14 residues long. The germline CDR1 and CDR2 sequences are SGDLS and YYNGEE.

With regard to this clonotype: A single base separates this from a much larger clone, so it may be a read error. Here the CDR3 reads CASSLLPNEQFF. For the CDR3, the DNA is TGTGCCAGCAGTTTATTACCTAATGAGCAGTTCTTC. The chain employs TRBV27 and TRBJ2-1; no clear D gene. CDR3 length: 12 amino acids. Trimming pared 1 base from V and 7 bases from J, leaving 5 bases between. Germline V gene data show CDR1 as MNHEY and CDR2 as SMNVEV (reference sequence).

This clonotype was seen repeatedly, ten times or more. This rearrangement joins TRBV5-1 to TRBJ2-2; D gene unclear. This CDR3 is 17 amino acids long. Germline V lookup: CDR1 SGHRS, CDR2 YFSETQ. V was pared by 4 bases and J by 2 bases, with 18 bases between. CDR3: CASSQNNAQRNTGELFF. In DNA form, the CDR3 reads TGCGCCAGCAGCCAGAACAACGCACAGAGAAACACCGGGGAGCTGTTTTTT.

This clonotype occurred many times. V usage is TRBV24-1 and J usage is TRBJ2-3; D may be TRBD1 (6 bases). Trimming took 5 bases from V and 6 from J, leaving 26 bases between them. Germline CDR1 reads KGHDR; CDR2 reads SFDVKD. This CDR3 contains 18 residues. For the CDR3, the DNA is TGTGCCACCAGTGCCACCGAAGGGCAGAAAGGGGGTTTGGATACGCAGTATTTT. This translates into CATSATEGQKGGLDTQYF.

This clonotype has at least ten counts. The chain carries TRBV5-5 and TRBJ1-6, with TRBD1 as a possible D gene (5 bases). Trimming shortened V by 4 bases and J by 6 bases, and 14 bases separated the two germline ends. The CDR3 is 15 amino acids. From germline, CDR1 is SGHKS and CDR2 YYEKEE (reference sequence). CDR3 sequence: CASSPDGGGNSPLHF. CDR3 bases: TGTGCCAGCAGCCCAGACGGTGGGGGTAATTCACCCCTCCACTTT.

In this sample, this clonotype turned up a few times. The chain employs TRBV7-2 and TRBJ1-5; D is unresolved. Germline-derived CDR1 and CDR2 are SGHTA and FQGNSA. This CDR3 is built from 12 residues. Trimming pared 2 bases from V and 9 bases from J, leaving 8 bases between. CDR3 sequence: CASSLNPTPQHF. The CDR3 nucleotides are TGTGCCAGCAGCTTAAATCCAACGCCCCAGCATTTT.

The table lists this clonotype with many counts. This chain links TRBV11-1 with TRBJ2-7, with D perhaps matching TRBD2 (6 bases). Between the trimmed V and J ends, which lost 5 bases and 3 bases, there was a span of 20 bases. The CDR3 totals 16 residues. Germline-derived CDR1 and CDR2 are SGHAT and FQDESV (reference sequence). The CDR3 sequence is CASSHHRRDSDYEQYF. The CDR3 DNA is TGTGCCAGCAGCCACCACCGACGGGACTCAGACTACGAGCAGTACTTC.

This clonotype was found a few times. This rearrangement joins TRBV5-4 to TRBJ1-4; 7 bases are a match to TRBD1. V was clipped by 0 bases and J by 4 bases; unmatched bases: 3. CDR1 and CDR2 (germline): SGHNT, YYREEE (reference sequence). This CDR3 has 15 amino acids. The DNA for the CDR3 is TGTGCCAGCAGCTTGGCGGCAGGGGGTAATGAAAAACTGTTTTTT. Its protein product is CASSLAAGGNEKLFF.

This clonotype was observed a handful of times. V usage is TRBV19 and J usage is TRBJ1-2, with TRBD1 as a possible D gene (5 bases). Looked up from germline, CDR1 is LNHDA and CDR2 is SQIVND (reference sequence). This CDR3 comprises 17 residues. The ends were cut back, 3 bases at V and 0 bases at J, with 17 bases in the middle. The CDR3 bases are TGTGCCAGTAGTATTTCCTGGACATTGTACACTAACTATGGCTACACCTTC. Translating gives CASSISWTLYTNYGYTF.

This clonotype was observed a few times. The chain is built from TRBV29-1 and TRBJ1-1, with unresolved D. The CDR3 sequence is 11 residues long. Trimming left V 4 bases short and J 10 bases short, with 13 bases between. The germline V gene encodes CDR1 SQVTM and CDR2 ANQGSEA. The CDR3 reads CSVAPAGTAFF. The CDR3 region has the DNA TGCAGCGTTGCTCCAGCCGGTACAGCTTTCTTT.

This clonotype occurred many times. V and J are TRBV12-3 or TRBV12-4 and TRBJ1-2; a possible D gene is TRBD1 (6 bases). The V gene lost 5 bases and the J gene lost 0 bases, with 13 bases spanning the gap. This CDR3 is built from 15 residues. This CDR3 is CASSTSGHPNYGYTF. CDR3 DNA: TGTGCCAGCAGTACCTCGGGACATCCTAACTATGGCTACACCTTC.

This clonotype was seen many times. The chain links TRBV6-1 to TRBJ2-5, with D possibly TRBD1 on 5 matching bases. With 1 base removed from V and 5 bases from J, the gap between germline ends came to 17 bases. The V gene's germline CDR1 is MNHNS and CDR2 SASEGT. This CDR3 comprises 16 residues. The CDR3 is CASSEVRLGPAETQYF. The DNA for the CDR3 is TGTGCCAGCAGTGAAGTTCGGCTGGGGCCCGCGGAGACCCAGTACTTC.

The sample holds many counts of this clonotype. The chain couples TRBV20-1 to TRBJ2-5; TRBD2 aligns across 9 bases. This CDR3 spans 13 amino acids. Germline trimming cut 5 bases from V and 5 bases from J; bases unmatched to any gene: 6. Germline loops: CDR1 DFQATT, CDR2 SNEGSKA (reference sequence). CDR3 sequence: CSALGLAGETQYF. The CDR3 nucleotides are TGCAGTGCTCTGGGACTAGCCGGGGAGACCCAGTACTTC.

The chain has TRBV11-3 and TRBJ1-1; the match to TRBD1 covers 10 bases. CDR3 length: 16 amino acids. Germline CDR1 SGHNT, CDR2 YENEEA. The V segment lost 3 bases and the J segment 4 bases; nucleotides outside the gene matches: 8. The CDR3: CASSFGGTGVFTEAFF. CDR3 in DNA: TGTGCCAGCAGCTTCGGCGGGACAGGGGTTTTCACTGAAGCTTTCTTT.

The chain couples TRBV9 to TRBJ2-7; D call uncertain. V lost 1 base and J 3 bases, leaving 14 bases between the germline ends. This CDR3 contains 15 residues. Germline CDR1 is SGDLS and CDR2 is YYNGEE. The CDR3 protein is CASSVKASVIYEQYF. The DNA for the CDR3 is TGTGCCAGCAGCGTAAAGGCCTCGGTTATCTACGAGCAGTACTTC.

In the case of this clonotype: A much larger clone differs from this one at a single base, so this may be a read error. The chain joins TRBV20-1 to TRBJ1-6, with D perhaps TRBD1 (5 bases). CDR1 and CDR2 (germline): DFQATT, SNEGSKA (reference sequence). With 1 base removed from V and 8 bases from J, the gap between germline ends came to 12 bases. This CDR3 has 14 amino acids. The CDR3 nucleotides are TGCAGTGCTAGAGGACGGGGGGGAGATTCACCCCTCCACTTT. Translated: CSARGRGGDSPLHF.

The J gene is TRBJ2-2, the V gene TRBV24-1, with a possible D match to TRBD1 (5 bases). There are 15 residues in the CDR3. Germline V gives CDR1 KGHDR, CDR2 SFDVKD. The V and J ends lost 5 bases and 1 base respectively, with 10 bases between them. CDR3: CATSARVGNTGELFF. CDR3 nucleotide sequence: TGTGCCACCAGTGCCAGGGTCGGGAACACCGGGGAGCTGTTTTTT.

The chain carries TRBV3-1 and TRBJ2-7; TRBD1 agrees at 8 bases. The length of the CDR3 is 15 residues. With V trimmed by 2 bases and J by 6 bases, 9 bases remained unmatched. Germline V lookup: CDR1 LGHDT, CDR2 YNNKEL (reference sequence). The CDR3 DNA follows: TGTGCCAGCAGCCAAACATTTGGACAGGGTGTCGAGCAGTACTTC. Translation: CASSQTFGQGVEQYF.

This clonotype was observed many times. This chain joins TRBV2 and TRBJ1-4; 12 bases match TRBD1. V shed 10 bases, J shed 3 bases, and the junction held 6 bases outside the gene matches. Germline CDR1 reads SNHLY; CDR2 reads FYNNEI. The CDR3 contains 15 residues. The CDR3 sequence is CANRDRGLANEKLFF. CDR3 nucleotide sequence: TGTGCCAACCGGGACAGGGGGCTCGCTAATGAAAAACTGTTTTTT.

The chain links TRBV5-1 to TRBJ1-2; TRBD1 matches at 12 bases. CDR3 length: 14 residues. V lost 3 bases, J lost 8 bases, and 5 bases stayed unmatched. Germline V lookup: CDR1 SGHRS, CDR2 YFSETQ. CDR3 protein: CASSWPGTGGGYTF. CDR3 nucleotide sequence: TGCGCCAGCAGCTGGCCGGGGACAGGGGGCGGCTACACCTTC.

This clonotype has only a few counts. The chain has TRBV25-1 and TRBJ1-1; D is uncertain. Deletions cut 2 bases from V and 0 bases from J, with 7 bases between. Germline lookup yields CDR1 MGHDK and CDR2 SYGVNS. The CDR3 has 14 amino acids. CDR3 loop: CASSERYMNTEAFF. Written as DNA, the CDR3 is TGTGCCAGCAGTGAACGCTATATGAACACTGAAGCTTTCTTT.

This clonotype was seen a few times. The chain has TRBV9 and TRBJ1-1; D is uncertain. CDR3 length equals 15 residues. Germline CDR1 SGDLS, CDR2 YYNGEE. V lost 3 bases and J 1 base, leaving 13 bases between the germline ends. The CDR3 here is CASSAHSDPNTEAFF. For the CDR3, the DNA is TGTGCCAGCAGCGCCCACAGTGACCCGAACACTGAAGCTTTCTTT.